This note documents a single TCR beta chain sequence. Its cognate antigen is unknown. TCRdb's copy holds only in-frame clones and misses some; the assay was immunoSEQ multiplex PCR. In the table there are some 28,000 clones, approximately 84% of which are singletons. The length of the CDR3 is 12 residues. CDR1 and CDR2 (germline): SGHNT, YENEEA. V lost 4 bases to trimming and J lost 6 bases, with 7 bases between them. These data come from a study of OX40 agonist ivuxolimab in advanced cancers. Findings of the study overall: Also showing low normalized T-cell clonal expansion were some of the nonresponders.

The TCR was taken from an adult with an advanced solid tumor such as melanoma, head and neck, liver or kidney cancer. The chain joins TRBV11-3 to TRBJ2-1; D possibly corresponds to TRBD2 (5 bases). The starting material was CD4+ or CD8+ T cells sorted from blood, obtained in a trial of the OX40 agonist ivuxolimab. In DNA form, the CDR3 reads TGTGCCAGCAGCTCCGCGGGCAATGAGCAGTTCTTC. It is translated as CASSSAGNEQFF.